This TCR beta chain stems from a study of post-analysis software for immune sequencing data. Overall study context: Patients with relapsing-remitting, secondary progressive and progressive-relapsing multiple sclerosis courses were all represented.

TCR beta cDNA libraries had unique molecular identifiers. The T cell input of roughly 0.95 to 10 million gave roughly 500,000 cDNA molecules. MiXCR, run by TCRdb on the PCR reads, gives a single entry per CDR3 protein. The sample lists roughly 700,000 distinct CDR3 sequences, 25% to 30% seen once, with roughly 0.54% in the top ten. Findings and limits, study-wide: Controls showed lower frequencies than patients for a handful of TRBV segments, and TRBV5-6, TRBV5-1 and TRBV20-1 were among these. The authors found that F measure strongly co-clustered same-batch samples. Comparison with controls showed significantly lower normalized Chao1 diversity in multiple sclerosis patients.

The CDR3 has 14 amino acids. Looked up from germline, CDR1 is MDHEN and CDR2 is SYDVKM. About this clonotype: The antigen is not known.

The rearrangement links TRBV28 to TRBJ2-1, with 9 nucleotides matching TRBD1. The J call could be wrong; TRBJ2-7 is a better fit for the DNA end. This receptor was obtained from a girl aged 10 to 17 with multiple sclerosis. Sequences were obtained from blood. CDR3: CASGRRQGAYEQYF. CDR3 DNA: TGTGCCAGCGGACGGAGACAGGGGGCCTACGAGCAGTACTTC.